Presented here are 10 T cell receptor beta chains from one specimen sequenced in a study of T cells in Graves' hyperthyroidism and ophthalmopathy. TCR beta CDR3 regions were amplified from RNA transcripts. A first-round RT-PCR of the TCR CDR3 used the HTBI primer set. TCRdb reanalysed the multiplex PCR reads using MiXCR and keeps one entry per CDR3 protein. Among approximately 220,000 distinct CDR3 sequences listed, about 17% were seen once. Sequencing was performed on blood. The receptors come from a man in his forties with Graves' hyperthyroidism.

This clonotype was counted ten times or more. V is TRBV28 and J is TRBJ1-1; D is unclear. With 5 bases removed from V and 4 bases from J, the gap between germline ends came to 8 bases. The CDR3 length is 12 residues. Germline CDR1 reads MDHEN; CDR2 reads SYDVKM. CDR3 in DNA: TGTGCCAGCAGTGTGGTATCCACTGAAGCTTTCTTT. It yields the protein CASSVVSTEAFF. The full variable domain, completed using reference TRBV28 and TRBJ1-1, is DVKVTQSSRYLVKRTGEKVFLECVQDMDHENMFWYRQDPGLGLRLIYFSYDVKMKEKGDIPEGYSVSREKKERFSLILESASTNQTSMYLCASSVVSTEAFFGQGTRLTVV.

There are many counts of this clonotype. In nucleotides, the CDR3 is TGTGCCAGCAGCTTAGCGGATAGCGTGGAGACCCAGTACTTC. It translates to CASSLADSVETQYF. This rearrangement joins TRBV11-2 to TRBJ2-5; D perhaps matches TRBD2 (5 bases). Germline values: CDR1 SGHAT, CDR2 FQNNGV. V lost 1 base, J lost 5 bases, and 11 bases lay in between. This CDR3 region has 14 residues.

The chain recombines TRBV19 with TRBJ2-3, with TRBD2 matching over 13 bases. This CDR3 contains 15 residues. Losses at the gene ends were 8 bases for V and 8 bases for J; bases not matched to a gene: 10. Germline values: CDR1 LNHDA, CDR2 SQIVND (reference sequence). CDR3 loop: CASRPGLAGIVTQYF. CDR3 DNA sequence: TGTGCCAGTCGACCGGGACTAGCGGGGATCGTTACGCAGTATTTT.

The table lists this clonotype with many counts. The chain links TRBV5-4 to TRBJ2-7, with D perhaps given as TRBD1 or TRBD2 (7 bases each). CDR3 length equals 16 residues. Per the germline V gene, CDR1 is SGHNT and CDR2 is YYREEE (reference sequence). The V end lost 3 bases, the J end lost 2 bases, and 18 bases lay between the germline ends. CDR3 DNA sequence: TGTGCCAGCAGCTGGGAGGGGGCTCGCGGGGCCTACGAGCAGTACTTC. Protein sequence: CASSWEGARGAYEQYF.

CDR3 amino acids: CASSPATGGAITGELFF. CDR3 in DNA: TGCGCCAGCAGTCCCGCCACAGGGGGCGCCATCACCGGGGAGCTGTTTTTT. This sequence joins TRBV5-1 and TRBJ2-2, with TRBD1 matching over 9 bases. The CDR3 has 17 amino acids. Germline V gene sequence: CDR1 SGHRS, CDR2 YFSETQ. V lost 5 bases, J lost 4 bases, and 12 bases stayed unmatched.

This clonotype was counted a few times. The chain employs TRBV6-1 and TRBJ1-4, with D possibly being TRBD1 (5 bases). With 8 bases removed from V and 3 bases from J, the gap between germline ends came to 13 bases. Germline CDR1 is MNHNS and CDR2 is SASEGT. The CDR3 extends over 14 amino acids. CDR3 DNA: TGTGCCAGCGTTCGAGGGGTGGCTAATGAAAAACTGTTTTTT. The encoded protein is CASVRGVANEKLFF.

The gene calls are TRBV4-3 and TRBJ2-1; 12 bases match TRBD2. Trimming took 3 bases from V and 6 from J; bases not matched to a gene: 9. CDR3 length equals 17 residues. Germline CDR1 LGHNA, CDR2 YSLEER. CDR3 coding DNA: TGCGCCAGCAGCCAGAAAGCTAGCGGGGGGGCGGGCAATGAGCAGTTCTTC. Amino acid sequence: CASSQKASGGAGNEQFF.

The chain employs TRBV18 and TRBJ1-1; D gene uncertain. The CDR3 runs 18 residues. Looked up from germline, CDR1 is KGHSH and CDR2 is LQKENI. Deletions cut 0 bases from V and 0 bases from J, with 17 bases between. CDR3 sequence reads: CASSPPLGTPHMNTEAFF. CDR3 DNA: TGTGCCAGCTCACCACCCTTGGGTACCCCCCACATGAACACTGAAGCTTTCTTT. Looking up the rest from reference TRBV18 and TRBJ1-1 gives the full variable domain: NAGVMQNPRHLVRRRGQEARLRCSPMKGHSHVYWYRQLPEEGLKFMVYLQKENIIDESGMPKERFSAEFPKEGPSILRIQQVVRGDSAAYFCASSPPLGTPHMNTEAFFGQGTRLTVV.

A few counts support this clonotype. The chain uses TRBV4-2 and TRBJ2-1; 7 nucleotides match TRBD1. The germline V gene encodes CDR1 LGHNA and CDR2 YNFKEQ. V lost 4 bases, J lost 5 bases, and 2 bases stayed unmatched. The CDR3 totals 13 residues. CDR3 bases: TGTGCCAGCAGCCCCCAGGGGGACAATGAGCAGTTCTTC. Protein product: CASSPQGDNEQFF.

The DNA for the CDR3 is TGTGCCACCGCAGACAGCCTGAGCTCTGGAAACACCATATATTTT. Residues: CATADSLSSGNTIYF. The chain recombines TRBV15 with TRBJ1-3, with D perhaps TRBD1 (5 bases). Germline V CDR1 and CDR2: LNHNV, YYDKDF (reference sequence). This CDR3 region has 15 residues. Trimming cost V 8 bases and J 0 bases, with 14 bases left between them. Full variable domain (missing parts from reference TRBV15 and TRBJ1-3): DAMVIQNPRYQVTQFGKPVTLSCSQTLNHNVMYWYQQKSSQAPKLLFHYYDKDFNNEADTPDNFQSRRPNTSFCFLDIRSPGLGDTAMYLCATADSLSSGNTIYFGEGSWLTVV.